The clone carrying this T cell receptor (beta chain) was seen ten or more times. The data derive from a study of prognosis after radiotherapy for stage I lung cancer. Study in general: None of the non-small cell lung cancer patients was considered medically operable. Distant metastases were recorded in a handful of patients after radiotherapy, at a median of approximately seven months, and no significant progression was recorded in under 16. The roughly 14 male and 6 female patients were aged about 53 to 95, median roughly 70 years. Radiotherapy took the form of SBRT (3 to 5 fractions) with a biologically effective dose of at least 100 Gy.

The V segment lost 6 bases and the J segment 6 bases; nucleotides outside the gene matches: 5. CDR3 length: 13 amino acids. Germline CDR1 MRHNA, CDR2 SNTAGT. Using two-round multiplex PCR, the authors amplified TCR beta CDR3 from genomic DNA. With primers specific to each TRBV and TRBJ gene, the first-round PCR was performed. TCRdb called the multiplex PCR reads again in MiXCR, with one record for every CDR3 protein. Of some 60,000 distinct CDR3 sequences listed, more than 25% are singletons. Here the sequenced sample was PBMCs, taken before or after stereotactic body radiation therapy (not recorded which). V and J are TRBV6-4 and TRBJ2-3, with 8 bases aligning to TRBD2. This TCR came from a donor over 45 with non-small cell lung cancer. CDR3 DNA: TGTGCCAGCAGCCGGGGGGGCTCCGATACGCAGTATTTT. Its protein product is CASSRGGSDTQYF.